This TCR beta chain is from a study of CD8 T cells in Susac syndrome. Random hexamers served to reverse transcribe roughly 0.5 to 1 ug RNA. TCRdb called the immunoSEQ multiplex PCR reads again in MiXCR, with one record for every CDR3 protein. The table lists over 150,000 distinct CDR3 sequences, 85% to 95% of them singletons. The sequenced sample was CD4+ T cells from PBMCs. The source of this sequence is a human donor with Susac syndrome.

The CDR3 sequence: CASINSGSTEAFF. The CDR3 bases are TGTGCCAGCATCAACAGCGGTAGCACTGAAGCTTTCTTT. The V and J genes are TRBV6-6 and TRBJ1-1; D gene unclear. V was trimmed by 7 bases and J by 4 bases, leaving 13 bases between them. The germline V gene encodes CDR1 MNHNY and CDR2 SVGAGI (reference sequence). CDR3 length: 13 amino acids.